The rows below give T cell receptor beta chains drawn from one sample of a study of cytomegalovirus exposure and HLA in healthy donors. Produced via immunoSEQ multiplex PCR; TCRdb's table is partial and in-frame only. The table includes 160,000 or so clones, roughly 87% detected once. Sequenced sample: PBMCs. The source of these receptors is a woman between 45 and 60 years old in good health and CMV-seronegative. Each CDR3 is given with its conserved first and last residue. A D gene is named only where the DNA matches it firmly. Rows may omit the clone size; those that give it use once, few, many or a size class.

j_gene: TRBJ2-7
v_gene: TRBV10-3
abundance: few
d_gene: TRBD1
CDR3nt: TGTGCCATCAATGACAGGGGAGACTACGAGCAGTACTTC
CDR3aa: CAINDRGDYEQYF

j_gene: TRBJ1-2
v_gene: TRBV9
abundance: .
d_gene: .
CDR3nt: TGTGCCAGCAGCTCCGCCAGGGGAAAGCATGGCTACACCTTC
CDR3aa: CASSSARGKHGYTF

j_gene: TRBJ2-5
v_gene: TRBV5-5
abundance: .
d_gene: TRBD1
CDR3nt: TGTGCCAGCAGCTCACCGACCGGGACAGGGGGCGTGGAGACCCAGTACTTC
CDR3aa: CASSSPTGTGGVETQYF

j_gene: TRBJ2-7
v_gene: TRBV9
abundance: .
d_gene: TRBD2
CDR3nt: TGTGCCAGCAGCGTAGGAAGCGGGGGGCTCTACGAGCAGTACTTC
CDR3aa: CASSVGSGGLYEQYF

j_gene: TRBJ1-1
v_gene: TRBV28
abundance: .
d_gene: .
CDR3nt: TGTGCCAGCAGTTTAAGGCGGGAGAACACTGAAGCTTTCTTT
CDR3aa: CASSLRRENTEAFF

j_gene: TRBJ1-1
v_gene: TRBV7-3
abundance: few
d_gene: .
CDR3nt: TGTGCCAGCAGCTTCGCAGGGTTAGGCACTGAAGCTTTCTTT
CDR3aa: CASSFAGLGTEAFF

j_gene: TRBJ2-7
v_gene: TRBV27
abundance: .
d_gene: TRBD1
CDR3nt: TGTGCCAGCAGACGTCAGGGGGAAACCTACGAGCAGTACTTC
CDR3aa: CASRRQGETYEQYF

j_gene: TRBJ2-1
v_gene: TRBV28
abundance: .
d_gene: TRBD2
CDR3nt: TGTGCCAGCAGTCAAGCGGGAGGGTACAATGAGCAGTTCTTC
CDR3aa: CASSQAGGYNEQFF

j_gene: TRBJ2-7
v_gene: TRBV6-5
abundance: .
d_gene: .
CDR3nt: TGTGCCAGCCGGGTCAGAGGCAAACTCTTCGAGCAGTACTTC
CDR3aa: CASRVRGKLFEQYF

j_gene: TRBJ1-1
v_gene: TRBV9
abundance: .
d_gene: TRBD1
CDR3nt: TGTGCCAGCAGCGAACAGGGGGACGAAGCTTTCTTT
CDR3aa: CASSEQGDEAFF

j_gene: TRBJ2-3
v_gene: TRBV27
abundance: .
d_gene: TRBD2
CDR3nt: TGTGCCAGCAGTTTCCTAGCGGGGGCGTCTAGCACAGATACGCAGTATTTT
CDR3aa: CASSFLAGASSTDTQYF

j_gene: TRBJ2-2
v_gene: TRBV5-4
abundance: once
d_gene: TRBD2
CDR3nt: TGTGCCAGCAGCACTCTAGCGGGGATGAACACCGGGGAGCTGTTTTTT
CDR3aa: CASSTLAGMNTGELFF

j_gene: TRBJ1-4
v_gene: TRBV29-1
abundance: .
d_gene: .
CDR3nt: TGCAGCGCCCTGAGTCGAGCTAATGAAAAACTGTTTTTT
CDR3aa: CSALSRANEKLFF

j_gene: TRBJ2-7
v_gene: TRBV10-3
abundance: .
d_gene: TRBD2
CDR3nt: TGTGCCATCAGTGCCTCTAGCGGGGGGGCCATTGCCGAGCAGTACTTC
CDR3aa: CAISASSGGAIAEQYF

j_gene: TRBJ1-2
v_gene: TRBV14
abundance: .
d_gene: .
CDR3nt: TGTGCCAGCAGCCAAGCCCGAGTTCTCTATGGCTACACCTTC
CDR3aa: CASSQARVLYGYTF

j_gene: TRBJ2-1
v_gene: TRBV14
abundance: .
d_gene: .
CDR3nt: TGTGCCAGCAGCTCCCGTTCTAGGGCTAGCTCGAGGCACAATGAGCAGTTCTTC
CDR3aa: CASSSRSRASSRHNEQFF

j_gene: TRBJ2-2
v_gene: TRBV6-1
abundance: .
d_gene: TRBD1
CDR3nt: TGTGCCAGCAGATTGGACAGGCGGAACACCGGGGAGCTGTTTTTT
CDR3aa: CASRLDRRNTGELFF

j_gene: TRBJ1-1
v_gene: TRBV30
abundance: .
d_gene: .
CDR3nt: TGTGCCTGGAGTTTCAGGAACACTGAAGCTTTCTTT
CDR3aa: CAWSFRNTEAFF

j_gene: TRBJ1-5
v_gene: TRBV5-6
abundance: .
d_gene: TRBD1
CDR3nt: TGTGCCAGCAGTTTTAGACAGGGGCGATATAGCAATCAGCCCCAGCATTTT
CDR3aa: CASSFRQGRYSNQPQHF

j_gene: TRBJ2-7
v_gene: TRBV7-2
abundance: few
d_gene: TRBD2
CDR3nt: TGTGCCAGCAGCCTCGCGGTAGCGGGGGACTACGAGCAGTACTTC
CDR3aa: CASSLAVAGDYEQYF

j_gene: TRBJ1-1
v_gene: TRBV30
abundance: .
d_gene: .
CDR3nt: TGTGCCTGGAGTATACAGTCGAACACTGAAGCTTTCTTT
CDR3aa: CAWSIQSNTEAFF

j_gene: TRBJ2-1
v_gene: TRBV27
abundance: .
d_gene: TRBD2
CDR3nt: TGTGCCAGCAGTCCGCGGGGGACCTACAATGAGCAGTTCTTC
CDR3aa: CASSPRGTYNEQFF

j_gene: TRBJ2-3
v_gene: TRBV30
abundance: .
d_gene: .
CDR3nt: TGTGCCTGGAGTGTACTGGCGGCAGATACGCAGTATTTT
CDR3aa: CAWSVLAADTQYF

j_gene: TRBJ1-5
v_gene: TRBV7-9
abundance: .
d_gene: .
CDR3nt: TGTGCCAGCAGCTTGGGCAGCCAGTATAGCAATCAGCCCCAGCATTTT
CDR3aa: CASSLGSQYSNQPQHF

j_gene: TRBJ1-3
v_gene: TRBV23-1
abundance: .
d_gene: .
CDR3nt: TGCGCCAGCAGTCAATGGGTGCAGAGGCGAAACACCATATATTTT
CDR3aa: CASSQWVQRRNTIYF

j_gene: TRBJ2-1
v_gene: TRBV7-7
abundance: .
d_gene: TRBD2
CDR3nt: TGTGCTAGCAGCCCAAGCAGCGGGACCTACAATGAGCAGTTCTTC
CDR3aa: CASSPSSGTYNEQFF